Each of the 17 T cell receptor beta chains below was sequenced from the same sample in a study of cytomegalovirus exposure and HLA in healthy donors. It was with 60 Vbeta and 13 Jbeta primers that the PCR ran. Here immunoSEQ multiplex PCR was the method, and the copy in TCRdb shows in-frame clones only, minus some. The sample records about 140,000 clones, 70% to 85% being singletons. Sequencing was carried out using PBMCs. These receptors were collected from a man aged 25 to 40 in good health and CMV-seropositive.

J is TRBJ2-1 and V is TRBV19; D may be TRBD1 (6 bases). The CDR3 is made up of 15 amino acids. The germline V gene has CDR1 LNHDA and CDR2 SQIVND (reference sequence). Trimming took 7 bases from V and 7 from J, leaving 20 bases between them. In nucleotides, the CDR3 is TGTGCCAGTAAAACCGGTCAGGGGATATGGAATGAGCAGTTCTTC. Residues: CASKTGQGIWNEQFF.

Here the CDR3 reads CASSSEGPETQYF. In DNA form, the CDR3 reads TGTGCCAGCAGTTCGGAGGGCCCTGAGACCCAGTACTTC. V and J are TRBV6-1 and TRBJ2-5, with D possibly TRBD2 on 6 matching bases. Germline-derived CDR1 and CDR2 are MNHNS and SASEGT. The V end was cut by 5 bases, the J end by 5 bases, with 12 bases between. The CDR3 has 13 residues.

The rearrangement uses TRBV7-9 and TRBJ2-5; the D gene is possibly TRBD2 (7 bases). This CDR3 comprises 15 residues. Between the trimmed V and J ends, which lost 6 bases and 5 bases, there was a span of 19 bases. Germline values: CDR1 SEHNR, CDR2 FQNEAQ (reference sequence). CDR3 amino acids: CASSAIGGGKETQYF. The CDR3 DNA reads TGTGCCAGCAGTGCGATAGGGGGAGGGAAGGAGACCCAGTACTTC.

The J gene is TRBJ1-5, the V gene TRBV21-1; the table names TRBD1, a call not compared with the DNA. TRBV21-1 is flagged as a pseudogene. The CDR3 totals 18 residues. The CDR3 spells CASSKMRQGRDSNQPQHF. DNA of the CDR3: TGTGCCAGCAGCAAGATGAGACAGGGCAGGGATAGCAATCAGCCCCAGCATTTT.

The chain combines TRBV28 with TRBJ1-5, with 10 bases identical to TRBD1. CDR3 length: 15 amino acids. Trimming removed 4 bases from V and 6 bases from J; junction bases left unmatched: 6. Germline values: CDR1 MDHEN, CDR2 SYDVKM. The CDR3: CASSYRQGAPQPQHF. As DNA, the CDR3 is TGTGCCAGCAGTTACCGACAGGGGGCGCCTCAGCCCCAGCATTTT.

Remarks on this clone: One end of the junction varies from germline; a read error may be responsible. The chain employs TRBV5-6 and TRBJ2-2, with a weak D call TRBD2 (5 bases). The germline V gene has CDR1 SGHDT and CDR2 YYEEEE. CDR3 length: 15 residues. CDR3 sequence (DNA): TGTGCCAGCAGCTTGGTTACTAGAGAAAACCGGGGAGCTGTTTTT. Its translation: CASSLVTRENRGAVF. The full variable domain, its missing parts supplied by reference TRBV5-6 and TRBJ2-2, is DAGVTQSPTHLIKTRGQQVTLRCSPKSGHDTVSWYQQALGQGPQFIFQYYEEEERQRGNFPDRFSGHQFPNYSSELNVNALLLGDSALYLCASSLVTRENRGAVFGEGSRLTVL.

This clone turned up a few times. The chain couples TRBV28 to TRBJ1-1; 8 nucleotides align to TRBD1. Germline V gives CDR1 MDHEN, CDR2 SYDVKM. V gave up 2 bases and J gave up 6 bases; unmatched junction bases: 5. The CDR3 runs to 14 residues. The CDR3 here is CASSLADRAAEAFF. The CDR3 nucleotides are TGTGCCAGCAGTTTAGCGGACAGGGCAGCTGAAGCTTTCTTT.

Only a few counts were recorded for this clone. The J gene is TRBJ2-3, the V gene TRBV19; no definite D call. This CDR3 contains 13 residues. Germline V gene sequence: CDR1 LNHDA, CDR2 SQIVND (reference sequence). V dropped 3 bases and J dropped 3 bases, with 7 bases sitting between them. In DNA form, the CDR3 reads TGTGCCAGTAGTATCAGACTGACAGATACGCAGTATTTT. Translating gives CASSIRLTDTQYF.

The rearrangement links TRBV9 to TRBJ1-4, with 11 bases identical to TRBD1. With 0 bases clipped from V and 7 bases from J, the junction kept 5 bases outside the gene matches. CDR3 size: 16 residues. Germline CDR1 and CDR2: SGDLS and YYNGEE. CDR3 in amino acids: CASSVEGGTGGEKLFF. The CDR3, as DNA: TGTGCCAGCAGCGTAGAGGGCGGGACAGGGGGTGAAAAACTGTTTTTT.

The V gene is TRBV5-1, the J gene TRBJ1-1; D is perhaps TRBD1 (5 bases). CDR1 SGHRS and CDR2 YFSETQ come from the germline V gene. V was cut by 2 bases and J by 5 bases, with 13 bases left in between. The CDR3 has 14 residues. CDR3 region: CASSFGAEGTEAFF. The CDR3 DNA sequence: TGCGCCAGCAGCTTTGGGGCGGAGGGGACTGAAGCTTTCTTT.

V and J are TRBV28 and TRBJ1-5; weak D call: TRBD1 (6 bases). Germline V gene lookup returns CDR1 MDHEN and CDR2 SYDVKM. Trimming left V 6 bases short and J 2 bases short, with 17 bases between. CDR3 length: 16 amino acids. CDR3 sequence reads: CASRLRGTSRNQPQHF. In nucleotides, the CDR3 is TGTGCCAGCAGGCTGCGGGGGACAAGTCGCAATCAGCCCCAGCATTTT.

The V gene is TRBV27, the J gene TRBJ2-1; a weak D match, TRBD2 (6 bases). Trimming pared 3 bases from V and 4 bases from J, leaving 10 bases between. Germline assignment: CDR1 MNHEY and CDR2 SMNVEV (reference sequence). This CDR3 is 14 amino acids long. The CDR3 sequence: CASSLTSLYNEQFF. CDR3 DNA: TGTGCCAGCAGTTTGACTAGTCTGTACAATGAGCAGTTCTTC.

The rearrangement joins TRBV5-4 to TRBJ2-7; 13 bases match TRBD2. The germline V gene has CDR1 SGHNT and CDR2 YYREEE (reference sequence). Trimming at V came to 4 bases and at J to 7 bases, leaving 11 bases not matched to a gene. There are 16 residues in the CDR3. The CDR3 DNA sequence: TGTGCCAGCAGCGGTACTAGCGGGAGGGCCCTCAGGGAGCAGTACTTC. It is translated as CASSGTSGRALREQYF.

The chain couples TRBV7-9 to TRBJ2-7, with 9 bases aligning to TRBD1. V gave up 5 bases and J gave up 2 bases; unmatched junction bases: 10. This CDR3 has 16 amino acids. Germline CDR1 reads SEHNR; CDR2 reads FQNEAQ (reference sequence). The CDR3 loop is CASSKAPGQGPYEQYF. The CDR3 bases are TGTGCCAGCAGCAAGGCGCCGGGACAGGGCCCCTACGAGCAGTACTTC.

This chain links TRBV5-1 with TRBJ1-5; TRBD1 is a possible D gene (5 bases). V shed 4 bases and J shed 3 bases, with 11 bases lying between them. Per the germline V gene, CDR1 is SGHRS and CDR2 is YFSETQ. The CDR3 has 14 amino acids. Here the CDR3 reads CASSPQGDNQPQHF. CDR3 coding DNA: TGCGCCAGCAGCCCCCAGGGTGACAATCAGCCCCAGCATTTT. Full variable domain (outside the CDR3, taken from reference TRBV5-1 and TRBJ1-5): KAGVTQTPRYLIKTRGQQVTLSCSPISGHRSVSWYQQTPGQGLQFLFEYFSETQRNKGNFPGRFSGRQFSNSRSEMNVSTLELGDSALYLCASSPQGDNQPQHFGDGTRLSIL.

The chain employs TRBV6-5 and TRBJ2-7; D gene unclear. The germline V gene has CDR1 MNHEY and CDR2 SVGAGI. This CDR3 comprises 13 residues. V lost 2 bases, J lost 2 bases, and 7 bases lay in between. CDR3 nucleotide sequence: TGTGCCAGCAGTTACGCCGCAGCCTACGAGCAGTACTTC. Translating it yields CASSYAAAYEQYF.

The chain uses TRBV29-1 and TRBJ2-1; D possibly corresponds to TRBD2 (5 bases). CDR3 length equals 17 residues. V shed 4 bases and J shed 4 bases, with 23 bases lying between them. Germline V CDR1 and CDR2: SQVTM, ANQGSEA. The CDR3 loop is CSVVAFRGEKSYNEQFF. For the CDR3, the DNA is TGCAGCGTTGTAGCGTTTCGGGGAGAGAAAAGTTACAATGAGCAGTTCTTC.